The present T cell receptor (beta chain) was sequenced within a study of naive and memory T cell subsets. General study points: Especially in CD8 cells, naive repertoires contained a few larger clonotypes, possibly CD45RA-re-expressing memory cells. No ground truth validated the naive and memory repertoire findings.

CMV status came from CD4+ IFNgamma after overnight CMV lysate stimulation. This CDR3 is 12 amino acids long. V lost 1 base and J lost 7, with 7 bases in between. The beta constant-region primer was an equimolar mix of two oligonucleotides covering TRBC1 and TRBC2. Four rounds of PCR amplified the ligated cDNA using nested alpha and beta constant-region primers plus SP2. Ligation attached a single-stranded oligonucleotide with a 12-nucleotide UMI and the SP2 primer to the cDNA 3' end. A single record per CDR3 protein comes from TCRdb applying MiXCR to the UMI-ligation and nested PCR reads. The table lists roughly 150,000 distinct CDR3 sequences, under 25% of them singletons, with 0.085% to 0.11% in the top ten. In the case of this clonotype: Its antigen is unknown.

This chain links TRBV12-3 or TRBV12-4 with TRBJ1-1, with D possibly TRBD1 on 5 matching bases. This TCR derives from a human donor in good health. The sequenced sample was naive CD4+ T cells from blood. The CDR3 DNA reads as TGTGCCAGCAGTTTAGGGGACCTTGAAGCTTTCTTT. Its translation is CASSLGDLEAFF.